A single sample gave rise to the 18 T cell receptor beta chains below, sequenced in a study of blood T cell repertoires in COVID-19. Data came from immunoSEQ multiplex PCR; TCRdb stores just in-frame clones and leaves some out. The sample shows some 300,000 clones, over 85% of them seen only once. The sequenced material came from PBMCs or T cells enriched from blood (not recorded which). The receptor source for this set is a woman aged 50 to 65 who had been exposed to COVID-19.

The chain employs TRBV5-4 and TRBJ2-5; the match to TRBD1 covers 9 bases. Germline loops: CDR1 SGHNT, CDR2 YYREEE (reference sequence). The J segment lost 0 bases and the V segment lost 4 bases, leaving 7 bases of the junction unmatched. The CDR3 totals 16 residues. The CDR3 region has the DNA TGTGCCAGCAGCCCAGGACAGGGGAACCACCAAGAGACCCAGTACTTC. Translation: CASSPGQGNHQETQYF.

The chain employs TRBV19 and TRBJ2-5; TRBD1 matches 7 bases. Trimming removed 7 bases from V and 2 bases from J; junction bases left unmatched: 7. The CDR3 has 14 residues. The germline V gene has CDR1 LNHDA and CDR2 SQIVND (reference sequence). CDR3 region: CASTATGLQETQYF. CDR3 sequence (DNA): TGTGCCAGTACCGCGACAGGGTTGCAAGAGACCCAGTACTTC.

The chain links TRBV29-1 to TRBJ2-3; 10 bases are shared with TRBD2. V gave up 3 bases and J gave up 1 base; unmatched junction bases: 1. The germline V gene has CDR1 SQVTM and CDR2 ANQGSEA. The CDR3 is 14 residues long. CDR3 in DNA: TGCAGCGTTGAGCTAGCGGGGGGCACAGATACGCAGTATTTT. Its translation is CSVELAGGTDTQYF.

In its sample, this clone was seen once. This rearrangement joins TRBV19 to TRBJ2-5; 8 bases map to TRBD1. The germline V gene has CDR1 LNHDA and CDR2 SQIVND (reference sequence). The CDR3 totals 14 residues. Trimming at V came to 5 bases and at J to 2 bases, leaving 4 bases not matched to a gene. Here the CDR3 DNA reads TGTGCCAGTAGTTGGACAGGGAAACAAGAGACCCAGTACTTC. It specifies CASSWTGKQETQYF.

The rearrangement joins TRBV12-3 or TRBV12-4 to TRBJ2-7, with D uncertain. Trimming cost V 1 base and J 3 bases, with 4 bases left between them. The CDR3 runs to 12 residues. CDR3 amino acids: CASSLEYYEQYF. As DNA, the CDR3 is TGTGCCAGCAGTTTAGAATACTACGAGCAGTACTTC.

The chain combines TRBV30 with TRBJ2-2; 16 bases are shared with TRBD2. The CDR3 is 17 amino acids. The V segment lost 3 bases and the J segment 3 bases; nucleotides outside the gene matches: 4. From germline, CDR1 is GTSNPN and CDR2 SVGIG (reference sequence). The CDR3 spells CAWRTGLAGGYTGELFF. CDR3 coding DNA: TGTGCCTGGAGGACGGGACTAGCGGGGGGGTACACCGGGGAGCTGTTTTTT.

The chain joins TRBV19 to TRBJ2-1; possibly TRBD2 for D (6 bases). From germline, CDR1 is LNHDA and CDR2 SQIVND (reference sequence). The CDR3 contains 14 residues. Deletions cut 4 bases from V and 6 bases from J, with 13 bases between. The CDR3: CASSTYGTPNEQFF. The CDR3 region has the DNA TGTGCCAGTAGTACCTACGGGACTCCCAATGAGCAGTTCTTC.

The J gene is TRBJ1-2, the V gene TRBV13; D is unclear. This CDR3 has 12 residues. Germline assignment: CDR1 PRHDT and CDR2 FYEKMQ (reference sequence). The V end was cut by 5 bases, the J end by 3 bases, with 7 bases between. CDR3 residues: CASSQSDYGYTF. The CDR3 nucleotides read TGTGCCAGCAGCCAGTCCGACTATGGCTACACCTTC.

The chain uses TRBV10-3 and TRBJ2-2; 7 bases are shared with TRBD2. Losses at the gene ends were 6 bases for V and 0 bases for J; bases not matched to a gene: 1. Germline V gene data show CDR1 as ENHRY and CDR2 as SYGVKD. The CDR3 length is 14 residues. DNA of the CDR3: TGTGCCATCAGCCTAGCGGCGAACACCGGGGAGCTGTTTTTT. Its protein is CAISLAANTGELFF.

J is TRBJ1-2 and V is TRBV3-1 (or the pseudogene TRBV3-2); 10 nucleotides line up with TRBD1. Germline loops: CDR1 LGHDT, CDR2 YNNKEL (reference sequence). This CDR3 is built from 15 residues. V lost 2 bases, J lost 4 bases, and 4 bases stayed unmatched. This CDR3 reads CASSQTGTGVYGYTF. As DNA, the CDR3 is TGTGCCAGCAGCCAAACCGGGACAGGGGTCTATGGCTACACCTTC.

V usage is TRBV10-3 and J usage is TRBJ2-7, with 9 bases matching TRBD1. The germline gives CDR1 ENHRY, CDR2 SYGVKD. Trimming cost V 6 bases and J 3 bases; bases outside gene matches: 9. The CDR3 has 15 residues. CDR3 loop: CAISETQGAVYEQYF. The CDR3 DNA is TGTGCCATCAGCGAGACACAGGGGGCAGTCTACGAGCAGTACTTC.

The chain is built from TRBV6-1 and TRBJ2-1; the D gene is possibly TRBD2 (7 bases). The V gene's germline CDR1 is MNHNS and CDR2 SASEGT. The length of the CDR3 is 17 residues. V gave up 4 bases and J gave up 3 bases, with 19 bases separating them. The CDR3 here is CASSGADGRGGYNEQFF. The DNA for the CDR3 is TGTGCCAGCAGTGGGGCTGATGGGAGGGGGGGCTACAATGAGCAGTTCTTC.

This chain links TRBV28 with TRBJ2-6; D not certain. The CDR3 is made up of 13 amino acids. The germline gives CDR1 MDHEN, CDR2 SYDVKM. Trimming left V 7 bases short and J 0 bases short, with 4 bases between. Here the CDR3 DNA reads TGTGCCAGCATCAGCTCTGGGGCCAACGTCCTGACTTTC. Its protein is CASISSGANVLTF.

The V call is TRBV7-8, the J call TRBJ1-6; the match to TRBD1 covers 9 bases. Germline assignment: CDR1 SGHVS and CDR2 FQNEAQ. This CDR3 contains 14 residues. V dropped 4 bases and J dropped 6; count of bases not matched to a gene: 1. CDR3 nucleotides: TGTGCCAGCAGCTCGGACAGGGGTAATTCACCCCTCCACTTT. It codes for CASSSDRGNSPLHF.

This clone showed up just once. The chain is built from TRBV19 and TRBJ2-1; D might be TRBD1 (5 bases). The germline V and J ends were trimmed by 0 bases and 3 bases, with 15 bases remaining between them. This CDR3 has 17 amino acids. Germline values: CDR1 LNHDA, CDR2 SQIVND (reference sequence). DNA for the CDR3: TGTGCCAGTAGTATAGATCTTCTAGGGGTTGACTACAATGAGCAGTTCTTC. Its protein is CASSIDLLGVDYNEQFF. The full variable domain, completed using reference TRBV19 and TRBJ2-1, is DGGITQSPKYLFRKEGQNVTLSCEQNLNHDAMYWYRQDPGQGLRLIYYSQIVNDFQKGDIAEGYSVSREKKESFPLTVTSAQKNPTAFYLCASSIDLLGVDYNEQFFGPGTRLTVL.

V gene TRBV20-1 combines with J gene TRBJ2-7, with 7 bases that match TRBD1. This CDR3 has 12 residues. J gave up 7 bases and V 5 bases, and 8 bases lay outside the gene matches. CDR1 DFQATT and CDR2 SNEGSKA come from the germline V gene (reference sequence). This chain's CDR3 is CSACDRVGEQYF. The DNA for the CDR3 is TGCAGTGCTTGTGACAGGGTGGGAGAGCAGTACTTC.

The chain carries TRBV20-1 and TRBJ2-7, with D unclear. Between the trimmed V and J ends, which lost 3 bases and 3 bases, there was a span of 9 bases. CDR3 size: 12 residues. The germline V gene encodes CDR1 DFQATT and CDR2 SNEGSKA (reference sequence). CDR3 amino acids: CSASLENYEQYF. CDR3 nucleotide sequence: TGCAGTGCTAGTCTCGAGAACTACGAGCAGTACTTC.

This clone appeared a few times. The chain uses TRBV30 and TRBJ2-1, with 11 positions matching TRBD2. Looked up from germline, CDR1 is GTSNPN and CDR2 is SVGIG (reference sequence). The length of the CDR3 is 11 residues. J gave up 13 bases and V 8 bases, and 7 bases lay outside the gene matches. DNA of the CDR3: TGTGCCGGCTGGACTAGCGGGCCCCAGTTCTTC. Translating gives CAGWTSGPQFF.